Listed here are 25 T cell receptor beta chains from one sample, sequenced in a study of blood T cell repertoires in COVID-19. The method was immunoSEQ multiplex PCR; TCRdb's version includes in-frame clones alone and lacks a portion of them. Here the sample spans about 270,000 clones, approximately 92% being singletons. Sequencing was done on a sample of peripheral blood. The receptors were sampled from a person aged 18 to 35 with COVID-19, enrolled during active disease.

V usage is TRBV5-1 and J usage is TRBJ2-2; weak D call: TRBD2 (5 bases). CDR1 is SGHRS and CDR2 is YFSETQ in the germline V gene. This CDR3 is 15 amino acids long. V lost 2 bases and J 3 bases, leaving 11 bases between the germline ends. CDR3 sequence: CASSLTGSDTGELFF. The CDR3 nucleotides are TGCGCCAGCAGCTTAACGGGAAGTGACACCGGGGAGCTGTTTTTT.

The chain employs TRBV5-6 and TRBJ1-3; no clear D. The CDR3 extends over 14 amino acids. Trimming removed 4 bases at V and 2 bases at J, with 10 bases between. The V gene's germline CDR1 is SGHDT and CDR2 YYEEEE. CDR3 DNA sequence: TGTGCCAGCAGCCGGGAAGGGACTGGAAACACCATATATTTT. Translation gives CASSREGTGNTIYF.

This clone was observed a handful of times. The rearrangement uses TRBV5-1 and TRBJ2-2; D might be TRBD1 (7 bases). Looked up from germline, CDR1 is SGHRS and CDR2 is YFSETQ. The CDR3 consists of 17 residues. V was clipped by 4 bases and J by 5 bases, with 21 bases between them. The CDR3 DNA follows: TGCGCCAGCAGCATAGGAGGGGGCGCGATCCGTACCGGGGAGCTGTTTTTT. Protein product: CASSIGGGAIRTGELFF. The full variable domain, its missing parts supplied by reference TRBV5-1 and TRBJ2-2, is KAGVTQTPRYLIKTRGQQVTLSCSPISGHRSVSWYQQTPGQGLQFLFEYFSETQRNKGNFPGRFSGRQFSNSRSEMNVSTLELGDSALYLCASSIGGGAIRTGELFFGEGSRLTVL.

This clone was detected a few times. The CDR3 coding sequence is TGTGCCAGCAGCCCGCCGGGACTAGTGGTTGAGCAGTTCTTC. Its translation is CASSPPGLVVEQFF. The chain is built from TRBV7-9 and TRBJ2-1; 8 positions agree with TRBD2. The length of the CDR3 is 14 residues. After removal of 5 bases from V and 9 bases from J, the junction contained 9 bases not matched to a gene. The germline CDR1 and CDR2 sequences are SEHNR and FQNEAQ (reference sequence).

This clone was counted only a few times. The chain couples TRBV5-1 to TRBJ2-2, with D tentatively TRBD1 (5 bases). Germline V gives CDR1 SGHRS, CDR2 YFSETQ. This CDR3 is built from 17 residues. V was clipped by 1 base and J by 1 base, with 14 bases between them. The CDR3 loop reads CASSLWSSQGNTGELFF. The CDR3 bases are TGCGCCAGCAGCTTGTGGTCATCGCAGGGGAACACCGGGGAGCTGTTTTTT.

This rearrangement joins TRBV7-9 to TRBJ2-1, with 10 bases aligning to TRBD2. Germline-derived CDR1 and CDR2 are SEHNR and FQNEAQ (reference sequence). CDR3 length: 16 residues. J lost 6 bases, V lost 2 bases, and 7 bases had no gene match. CDR3 sequence: CASSLFPASGSNEQFF. DNA of the CDR3: TGTGCCAGCAGCTTATTCCCTGCTAGCGGGAGCAATGAGCAGTTCTTC. Drawing the rest from reference TRBV7-9 and TRBJ2-1, the complete variable domain is DTGVSQNPRHKITKRGQNVTFRCDPISEHNRLYWYRQTLGQGPEFLTYFQNEAQLEKSRLLSDRFSAERPKGSFSTLEIQRTEQGDSAMYLCASSLFPASGSNEQFFGPGTRLTVL.

The chain recombines TRBV5-4 with TRBJ2-3, with 9 positions matching TRBD1. The CDR3 totals 14 residues. Germline CDR1 reads SGHNT; CDR2 reads YYREEE (reference sequence). Trimming at V came to 5 bases and at J to 4 bases, leaving 5 bases not matched to a gene. The CDR3 loop is CASRRDREPDTQYF. CDR3 nucleotide sequence: TGTGCCAGCAGGCGGGACAGGGAACCAGATACGCAGTATTTT.

This chain connects TRBV5-4 to TRBJ2-3; 8 bases line up with TRBD2. Germline CDR1 is SGHNT and CDR2 is YYREEE (reference sequence). There are 15 residues in the CDR3. J lost 3 bases, V lost 7 bases, and 10 bases had no gene match. The CDR3 nucleotides read TGTGCCAGCCGGCGGGGGGAAGCTAGAACAGATACGCAGTATTTT. Translation: CASRRGEARTDTQYF.

Of note for this clone: One junction end does not reproduce the germline sequence, and a read error may be involved. This chain links TRBV5-6 with TRBJ2-3, with 7 bases lining up with TRBD2. From germline, CDR1 is SGHDT and CDR2 YYEEEE. The CDR3 has 15 amino acids. CDR3 sequence reads: CASSSTRDYTNTQYF. Here the CDR3 DNA reads TGTGCCAGCAGCTCGACTCGGGACTACACAAATACGCAGTATTTT.

The chain employs TRBV9 and TRBJ2-3, with D perhaps TRBD1 (5 bases). CDR1 is SGDLS and CDR2 is YYNGEE in the germline V gene. The CDR3 contains 13 residues. Trimming took off 1 base at V and 4 bases at J, with 7 bases between the two ends. The CDR3 bases are TGTGCCAGCAGCGTACCACAGGCAGATACGCAGTATTTT. Encoded protein: CASSVPQADTQYF. Full variable domain (remainder filled in from reference TRBV9 and TRBJ2-3): DSGVTQTPKHLITATGQRVTLRCSPRSGDLSVYWYQQSLDQGLQFLIQYYNGEERAKGNILERFSAQQFPDLHSELNLSSLELGDSALYFCASSVPQADTQYFGPGTRLTVL.

The chain is built from TRBV5-1 and TRBJ2-1, with 11 bases fitting TRBD2. Per germline, CDR1 SGHRS and CDR2 YFSETQ. V gave up 5 bases and J gave up 9 bases; unmatched junction bases: 7. This CDR3 is built from 14 residues. For the CDR3, the DNA is TGCGCCAGCAGGCCTACTAGCGGGAGTACTGAGCAGTTCTTC. Translating it yields CASRPTSGSTEQFF.

This rearrangement joins TRBV4-3 to TRBJ2-4; D not resolved. Trimming removed 0 bases from V and 0 bases from J, with 9 bases in between. This CDR3 is built from 16 residues. The germline V gene encodes CDR1 LGHNA and CDR2 YSLEER. CDR3 amino acids: CASSQDNSIAKNIQYF. The CDR3 coding sequence is TGCGCCAGCAGCCAAGATAACAGTATAGCCAAAAACATTCAGTACTTC.

The chain recombines TRBV30 with TRBJ1-4; 7 nucleotides align to TRBD1. The CDR3 has 14 amino acids. The trim removed 5 bases at V and 4 bases at J, leaving 7 bases unmatched. Germline V CDR1 and CDR2: GTSNPN, SVGIG (reference sequence). CDR3 bases: TGTGCCTGGGACCCGGGACAGAATAATGAAAAACTGTTTTTT. Translation: CAWDPGQNNEKLFF.

V is TRBV9 and J is TRBJ2-1; 13 bases are a match to TRBD2. This CDR3 region has 15 residues. V dropped 5 bases and J dropped 4; count of bases not matched to a gene: 3. Germline V gene sequence: CDR1 SGDLS, CDR2 YYNGEE. The DNA of the CDR3 is TGTGCCAGCAGTCGGACTAGCGGGAGTTACAATGAGCAGTTCTTC. Amino acid sequence: CASSRTSGSYNEQFF.

The genes are TRBV6-6 and TRBJ2-7, with D tentatively TRBD1 (6 bases). CDR1 and CDR2 (germline): MNHNY, SVGAGI (reference sequence). The V end was cut by 4 bases, the J end by 6 bases, with 13 bases between. CDR3 length: 13 amino acids. The CDR3, as DNA: TGTGCCAGCAGTTCAGGGGCGAAAGCCGAGCAGTACTTC. This sequence encodes CASSSGAKAEQYF.

The chain couples TRBV5-6 to TRBJ2-7; TRBD1 might be the D (6 bases). Trimming took off 4 bases at V and 3 bases at J, with 8 bases between the two ends. This CDR3 is 12 amino acids long. Germline V gene sequence: CDR1 SGHDT, CDR2 YYEEEE. CDR3 amino acids: CASSMDSYEQYF. The CDR3 bases are TGTGCCAGCAGCATGGACAGCTACGAGCAGTACTTC.

The chain carries TRBV4-2 and TRBJ2-7, with D tentatively TRBD2 (6 bases). CDR1 and CDR2 (germline): LGHNA, YNFKEQ. Deletions cut 4 bases from V and 0 bases from J, with 10 bases between. The CDR3 covers 14 residues. CDR3 sequence: CASSLDSGSYEQYF. Written as DNA, the CDR3 is TGTGCCAGCAGCCTAGATAGCGGCTCCTACGAGCAGTACTTC.

This clone was found once. The same CDR3 also results from other DNA sequences found in this sample. V and J are TRBV24-1 and TRBJ2-1, with D tentatively TRBD2 (5 bases). The length of the CDR3 is 14 residues. Trimming removed 3 bases at V and 1 base at J, with 6 bases between. The V gene's germline CDR1 is KGHDR and CDR2 SFDVKD. Here the CDR3 DNA reads TGTGCCACCAGTGATCGCGGGTCCTACAATGAGCAGTTCTTC. Translating gives CATSDRGSYNEQFF.

The chain carries TRBV7-9 and TRBJ2-7; the D gene is possibly TRBD1 (5 bases). Trimming left V 3 bases short and J 5 bases short, with 11 bases between. Germline CDR1 reads SEHNR; CDR2 reads FQNEAQ (reference sequence). The CDR3 contains 13 residues. DNA of the CDR3: TGTGCCAGCAGCTTCCCGCCAGGGAACGAGCAGTACTTC. It codes for CASSFPPGNEQYF.

This chain connects TRBV7-2 to TRBJ2-3; 7 nucleotides align to TRBD2. The CDR3 contains 15 residues. The germline V gene encodes CDR1 SGHTA and CDR2 FQGNSA. The junction had 10 bases not matched to a gene; V was cut back by 4 bases and J by 6 bases. The CDR3 coding sequence is TGTGCCAGCAGCTCGGGACTAAGTATAGGTGATACGCAGTATTTT. It codes for CASSSGLSIGDTQYF.

The rearrangement uses TRBV5-1 and TRBJ2-2, with 7 bases lining up with TRBD1. Trimming took 0 bases from V and 3 from J; bases not matched to a gene: 2. The CDR3 runs 15 residues. Germline V gives CDR1 SGHRS, CDR2 YFSETQ. The CDR3 is CASSLGQGDTGELFF. The CDR3 region has the DNA TGCGCCAGCAGCTTGGGACAGGGTGACACCGGGGAGCTGTTTTTT.

J is TRBJ2-5 and V is TRBV21-1; the table gives TRBD1 as D, unverified against the DNA. TRBV21-1 is recorded as a pseudogene. The CDR3 length is 15 residues. This chain's CDR3 is CASSYLQGSVETQYF. CDR3 sequence (DNA): TGTGCCAGCAGCTACCTACAGGGGTCTGTAGAGACCCAGTACTTC.

The V and J genes are TRBV11-2 and TRBJ2-7; D gene unclear. CDR1 and CDR2 (germline): SGHAT, FQNNGV. The CDR3 loop spans 15 amino acids. V gave up 1 base and J gave up 3 bases, with 13 bases separating them. Here the CDR3 DNA reads TGTGCCAGCAGCTTAGGCGAGATAAGTAACTACGAGCAGTACTTC. Residues: CASSLGEISNYEQYF.

The rearrangement uses TRBV7-2 and TRBJ1-2; D remains unclear. The V and J ends lost 1 base and 4 bases respectively, with 16 bases between them. The CDR3 spans 16 residues. Looked up from germline, CDR1 is SGHTA and CDR2 is FQGNSA. Here the CDR3 DNA reads TGTGCCAGCAGCTTAGTCTCTCCCCTTTCCTCCTATGGCTACACCTTC. Protein product: CASSLVSPLSSYGYTF.

V and J are TRBV5-1 and TRBJ1-2; 8 nucleotides match TRBD1. The junction had 16 bases not matched to a gene; V was cut back by 4 bases and J by 8 bases. The CDR3 runs to 16 residues. From germline, CDR1 is SGHRS and CDR2 YFSETQ. CDR3 loop: CASSPGGQDAFYGYTF. CDR3 in DNA: TGCGCCAGCAGCCCGGGGGGACAGGATGCCTTCTACGGCTACACCTTC.